This TCR beta chain originates from a study of T cells and Merkel cell carcinoma outcomes. Study observations and caveats: Reportedly, T-cell repertoire with density predicts Merkel cell carcinoma outcomes.

TCRdb's table, derived via immunoSEQ multiplex PCR, lists solely in-frame clones and lacks some. The data contain about 510 clones, more than 75% of them singletons. Of note for this clone: Its antigen is not identified.

This CDR3 is 17 amino acids long. The germline gives CDR1 MGHRA, CDR2 YSYEKL. V was pared by 0 bases and J by 4 bases, with 11 bases of the junction left unmatched. Sequences were obtained from tumor tissue from Merkel cell carcinoma. This clonotype was obtained from a human donor with Merkel cell carcinoma. V usage is TRBV4-1 and J usage is TRBJ2-5, with 7 positions matching TRBD1. The CDR3 is CASSQDLDRDFGETQYF. In DNA, the CDR3 is TGCGCCAGCAGCCAAGATCTTGACAGGGATTTTGGAGAGACCCAGTACTTC.